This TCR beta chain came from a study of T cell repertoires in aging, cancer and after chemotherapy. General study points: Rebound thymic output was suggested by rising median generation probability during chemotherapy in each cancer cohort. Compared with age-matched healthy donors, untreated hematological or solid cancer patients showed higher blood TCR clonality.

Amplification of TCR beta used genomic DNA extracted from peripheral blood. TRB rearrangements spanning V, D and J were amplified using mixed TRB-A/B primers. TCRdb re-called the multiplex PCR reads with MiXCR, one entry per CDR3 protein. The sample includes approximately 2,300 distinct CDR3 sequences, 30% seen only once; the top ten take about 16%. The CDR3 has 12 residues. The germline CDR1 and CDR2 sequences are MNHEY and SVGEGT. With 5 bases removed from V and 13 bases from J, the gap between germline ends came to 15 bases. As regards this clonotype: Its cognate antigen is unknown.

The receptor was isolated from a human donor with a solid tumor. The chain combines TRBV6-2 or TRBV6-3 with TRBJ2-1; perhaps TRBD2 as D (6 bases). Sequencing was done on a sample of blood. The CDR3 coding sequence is TGTGCCAGCAGTCCGGGGACTCGACTTCAGTTCTTC. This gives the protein CASSPGTRLQFF.